This record covers a single T cell receptor (beta chain). Its antigen is not known. This sample stems from a study of Tregs in tolerant kidney transplant recipients. The data were produced by immunoSEQ multiplex PCR, yet TCRdb's version contains in-frame clones alone and is incomplete. The sample has approximately 45,000 clones, about 95% seen once; the top ten hold approximately 0.41%. CDR1 SGHAT and CDR2 FQNNGV come from the germline V gene. V trimming: 1 base; J trimming: 7 bases; junction bases outside the gene matches: 5. This CDR3 spans 15 amino acids. Sequencing used Tregs from blood cultured with allogeneic cells. The sequence came from a human donor in good health. The chain has TRBV11-2 and TRBJ2-2; 8 nucleotides align to TRBD1. The CDR3 nucleotides are TGTGCCAGCAGCTTAGGACAGGGGTGGGGCGGGGAGCTGTTTTTT. Translation: CASSLGQGWGGELFF.